This TCR beta chain was identified during a study of T cells in Graves' hyperthyroidism and ophthalmopathy. Study-wide points: From stable hyperthyroidism, ophthalmopathy was set apart by a 13 V-J model. Peripheral blood also featured most of the thyroid clonotypes expanded above 0.001.

The CDR3 is 15 residues long. V lost 6 bases to trimming and J lost 0 bases; unmatched junction nucleotides: 4. Per the germline V gene, CDR1 is SNHLY and CDR2 is FYNNEI. Regions amplified from RNA transcripts were the TCR beta CDR3 regions. HTBI primers were the set used in a first-round RT-PCR of the TCR CDR3. MiXCR, run by TCRdb on the multiplex PCR reads, gives a single entry per CDR3 protein. This sample has 350,000 or so distinct CDR3 sequences; about 15% occur once, and the top ten carry 30% to 35%. In patients aged 18 to 65, hyperthyroidism was newly diagnosed, with duration under 2 months. Patients were excluded because of uncontrolled infection, other autoimmune disease, pregnancy or lactation. This clonotype was counted at least ten times. Its specificity is not known.

V usage is TRBV2 and J usage is TRBJ2-7; 11 bases line up with TRBD2. Material for sequencing was blood. The source is a woman between 25 and 40 years old with Graves' hyperthyroidism that later progressed to Graves' ophthalmopathy. CDR3 in DNA: TGTGCCAGCAGGCTAGCGGGGGGCCCCTCCTACGAGCAGTACTTC. Protein product: CASRLAGGPSYEQYF.